The T cell receptor beta chain under discussion was sequenced for a study of human T cells and chemical hapten exposure. Study results and limitations: There were significantly more large CDR3 similarity clusters among expanded TCRs than among controls.

Time point denoted: patch test 3, about 24 weeks after DPC sensitization. As for treatment: therapeutic diphenylcyclopropenone sensitization with weekly scalp DPC. The library put unique molecular identifiers onto individual cDNA molecules. TCRdb re-analysed the RACE reads in MiXCR, keeping a single row per CDR3 protein. This table has 210,000 or so distinct CDR3 sequences, under 30% appearing once. As regards this clonotype: Its antigen is unidentified.

The source was whole blood, collected in connection with sensitization to the hapten diphenylcyclopropenone (DPC). The origin of this receptor is a woman in her 40s with alopecia areata. Some clones in this sample may be carry-over from other donors' samples.

CDR3 amino acids: CASSHAPGTGIYEQYF. CDR3 nucleotides: TGCGCCAGCAGCCACGCCCCCGGGACAGGGATCTACGAGCAGTACTTC. This chain uses TRBV4-1 with TRBJ2-7, with 9 bases that match TRBD1. In germline, CDR1 is MGHRA, CDR2 YSYEKL. V lost 3 bases to trimming and J lost 3 bases; unmatched junction nucleotides: 9. This CDR3 contains 16 residues.